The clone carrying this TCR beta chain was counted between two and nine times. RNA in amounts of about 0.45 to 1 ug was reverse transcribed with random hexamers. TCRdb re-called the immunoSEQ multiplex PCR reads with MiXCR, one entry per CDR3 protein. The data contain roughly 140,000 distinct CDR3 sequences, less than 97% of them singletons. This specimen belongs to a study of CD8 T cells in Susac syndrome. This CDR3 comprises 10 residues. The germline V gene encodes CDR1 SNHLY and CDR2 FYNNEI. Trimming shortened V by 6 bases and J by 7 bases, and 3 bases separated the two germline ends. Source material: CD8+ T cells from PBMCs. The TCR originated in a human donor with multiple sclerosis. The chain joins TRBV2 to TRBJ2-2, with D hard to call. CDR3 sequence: CASRGGELFF. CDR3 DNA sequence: TGTGCCAGCAGGGGCGGGGAGCTGTTTTTT.